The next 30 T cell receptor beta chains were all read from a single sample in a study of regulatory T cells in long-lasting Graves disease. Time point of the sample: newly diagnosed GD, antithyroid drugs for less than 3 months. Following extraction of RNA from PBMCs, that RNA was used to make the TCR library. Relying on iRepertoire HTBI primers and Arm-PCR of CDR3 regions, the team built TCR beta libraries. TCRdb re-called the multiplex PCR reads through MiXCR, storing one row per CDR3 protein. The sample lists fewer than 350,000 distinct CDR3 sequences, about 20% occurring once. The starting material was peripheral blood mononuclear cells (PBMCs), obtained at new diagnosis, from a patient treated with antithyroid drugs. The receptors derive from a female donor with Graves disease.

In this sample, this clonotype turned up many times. CDR3 in amino acids: CASSQISGPSPYNEQFF. CDR3 nucleotides: TGTGCCAGCAGCCAAATTAGCGGGCCCTCCCCTTACAATGAGCAGTTCTTC. The chain uses TRBV3-1 and TRBJ2-1, with 7 bases aligning to TRBD2. Trimming removed 2 bases from V and 4 bases from J; junction bases left unmatched: 11. The germline V gene encodes CDR1 LGHDT and CDR2 YNNKEL (reference sequence). This CDR3 region has 17 residues.

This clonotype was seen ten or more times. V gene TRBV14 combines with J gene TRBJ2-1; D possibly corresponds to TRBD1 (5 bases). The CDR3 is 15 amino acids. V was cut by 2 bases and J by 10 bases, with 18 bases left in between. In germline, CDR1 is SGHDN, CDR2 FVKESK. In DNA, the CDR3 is TGTGCCAGCAGCCAATATAAGGGGCGGACCAACGAGCAGTTCTTC. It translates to CASSQYKGRTNEQFF.

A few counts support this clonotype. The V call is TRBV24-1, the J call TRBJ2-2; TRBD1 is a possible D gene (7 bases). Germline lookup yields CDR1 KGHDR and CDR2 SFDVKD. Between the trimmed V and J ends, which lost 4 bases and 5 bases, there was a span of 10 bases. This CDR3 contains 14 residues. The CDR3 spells CATSEGGQTGELFF. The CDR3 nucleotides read TGTGCCACCAGTGAGGGGGGACAGACCGGGGAGCTGTTTTTT.

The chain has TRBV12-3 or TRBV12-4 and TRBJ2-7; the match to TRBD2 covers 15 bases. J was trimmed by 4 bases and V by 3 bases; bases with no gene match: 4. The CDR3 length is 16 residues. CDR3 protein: CASSLEGLAGGYEQYF. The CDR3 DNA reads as TGTGCCAGCAGTTTGGAGGGACTAGCGGGAGGATACGAGCAGTACTTC.

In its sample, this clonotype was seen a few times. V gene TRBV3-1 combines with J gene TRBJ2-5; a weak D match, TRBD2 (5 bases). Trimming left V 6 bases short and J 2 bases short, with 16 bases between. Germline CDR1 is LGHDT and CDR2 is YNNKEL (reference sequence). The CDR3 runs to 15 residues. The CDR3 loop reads CASSPSLRGQETQYF. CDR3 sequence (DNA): TGTGCCAGCAGTCCCAGCCTTCGGGGACAAGAGACCCAGTACTTC.

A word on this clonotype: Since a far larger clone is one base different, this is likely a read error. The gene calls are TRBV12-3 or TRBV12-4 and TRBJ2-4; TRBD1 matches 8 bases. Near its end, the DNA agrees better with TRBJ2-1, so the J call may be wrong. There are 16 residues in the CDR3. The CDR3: CASSLDSGQVYDEQFF. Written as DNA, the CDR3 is TGTGCCAGCAGCTTAGATTCGGGACAGGTGTACGATGAGCAGTTCTTC.

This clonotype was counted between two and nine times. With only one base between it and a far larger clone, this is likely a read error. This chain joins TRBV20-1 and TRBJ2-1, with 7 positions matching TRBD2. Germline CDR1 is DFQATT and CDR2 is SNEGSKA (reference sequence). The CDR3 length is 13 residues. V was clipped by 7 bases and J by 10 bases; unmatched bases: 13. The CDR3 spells CSVGREGIYEQFF. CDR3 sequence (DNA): TGCAGTGTTGGCAGGGAGGGGATTTACGAGCAGTTCTTC.

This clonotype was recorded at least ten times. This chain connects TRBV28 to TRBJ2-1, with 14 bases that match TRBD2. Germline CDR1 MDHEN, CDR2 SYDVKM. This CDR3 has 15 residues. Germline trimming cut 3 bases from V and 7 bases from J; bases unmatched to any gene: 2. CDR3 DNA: TGTGCCAGCAGTTTCGGGACTAGCGGGGGTAATGAGCAGTTCTTC. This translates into CASSFGTSGGNEQFF.

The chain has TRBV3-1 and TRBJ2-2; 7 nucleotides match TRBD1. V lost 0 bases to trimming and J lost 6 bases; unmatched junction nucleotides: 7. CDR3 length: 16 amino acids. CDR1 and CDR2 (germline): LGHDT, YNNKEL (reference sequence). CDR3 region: CASSQERNRGPGELFF. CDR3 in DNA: TGTGCCAGCAGCCAAGAGAGGAACAGGGGCCCCGGGGAGCTGTTTTTT.

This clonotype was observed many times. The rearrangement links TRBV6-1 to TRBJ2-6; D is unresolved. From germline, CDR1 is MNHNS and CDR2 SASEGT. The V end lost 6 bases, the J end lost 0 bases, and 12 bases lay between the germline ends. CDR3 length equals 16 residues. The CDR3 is CASRVPAVSGANVLTF. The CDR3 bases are TGTGCCAGCAGGGTTCCGGCCGTCTCTGGGGCCAACGTCCTGACTTTC.

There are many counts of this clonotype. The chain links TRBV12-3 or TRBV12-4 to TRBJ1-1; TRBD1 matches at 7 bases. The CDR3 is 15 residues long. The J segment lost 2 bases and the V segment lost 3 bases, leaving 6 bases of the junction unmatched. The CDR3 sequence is CASSLMTGTNTEAFF. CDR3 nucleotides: TGTGCCAGCAGTTTGATGACAGGGACCAACACTGAAGCTTTCTTT.

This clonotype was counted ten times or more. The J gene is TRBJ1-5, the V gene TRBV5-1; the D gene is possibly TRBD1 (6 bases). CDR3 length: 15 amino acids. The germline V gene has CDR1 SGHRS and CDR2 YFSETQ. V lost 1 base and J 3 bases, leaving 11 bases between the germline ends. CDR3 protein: CASSLSGVVNQPQHF. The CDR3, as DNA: TGCGCCAGCAGCTTGTCAGGGGTAGTCAATCAGCCCCAGCATTTT.

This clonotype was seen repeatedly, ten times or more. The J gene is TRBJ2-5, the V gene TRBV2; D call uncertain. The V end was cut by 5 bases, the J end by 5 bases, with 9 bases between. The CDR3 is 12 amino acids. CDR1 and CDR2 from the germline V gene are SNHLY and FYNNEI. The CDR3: CASSFVGETQYF. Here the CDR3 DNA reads TGTGCCAGCAGTTTTGTGGGTGAGACCCAGTACTTC. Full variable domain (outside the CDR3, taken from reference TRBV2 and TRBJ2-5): EPEVTQTPSHQVTQMGQEVILRCVPISNHLYFYWYRQILGQKVEFLVSFYNNEISEKSEIFDDQFSVERPDGSNFTLKIRSTKLEDSAMYFCASSFVGETQYFGPGTRLLVL.

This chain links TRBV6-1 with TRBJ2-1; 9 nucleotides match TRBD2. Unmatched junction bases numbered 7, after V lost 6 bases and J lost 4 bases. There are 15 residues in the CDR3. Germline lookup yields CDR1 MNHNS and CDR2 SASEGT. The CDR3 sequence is CASSPTSGGYNEQFF. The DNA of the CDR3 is TGTGCCAGCAGCCCGACTAGCGGAGGTTACAATGAGCAGTTCTTC.

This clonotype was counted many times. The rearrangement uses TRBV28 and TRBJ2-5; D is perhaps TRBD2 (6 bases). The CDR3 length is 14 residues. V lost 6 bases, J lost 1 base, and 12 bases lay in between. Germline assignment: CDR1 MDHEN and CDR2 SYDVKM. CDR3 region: CASSTAGTQETQYF. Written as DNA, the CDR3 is TGTGCCAGCAGCACCGCGGGGACCCAAGAGACCCAGTACTTC.

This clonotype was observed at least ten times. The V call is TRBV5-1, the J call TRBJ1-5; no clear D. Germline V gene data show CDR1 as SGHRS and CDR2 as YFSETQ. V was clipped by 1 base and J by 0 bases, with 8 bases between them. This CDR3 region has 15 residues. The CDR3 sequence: CASSLSGYSNQPQHF. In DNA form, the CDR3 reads TGCGCCAGCAGCTTGTCTGGGTATAGCAATCAGCCCCAGCATTTT.

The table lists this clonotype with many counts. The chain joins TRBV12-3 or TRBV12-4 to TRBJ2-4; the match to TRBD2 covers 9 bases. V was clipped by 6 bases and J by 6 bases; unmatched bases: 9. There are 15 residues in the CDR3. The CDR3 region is CASRRQGLATNIQYF. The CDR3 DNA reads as TGTGCCAGCAGACGTCAGGGACTAGCAACAAACATTCAGTACTTC.

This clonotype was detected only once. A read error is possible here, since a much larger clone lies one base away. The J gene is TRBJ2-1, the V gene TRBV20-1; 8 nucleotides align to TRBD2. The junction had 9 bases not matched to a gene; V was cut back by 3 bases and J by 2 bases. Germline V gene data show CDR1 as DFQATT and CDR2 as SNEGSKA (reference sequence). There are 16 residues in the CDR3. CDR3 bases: TGCAGTGCTAGGGCAGTCAGCGGGGGTCCCTACAATGAGCAGTTCTTC. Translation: CSARAVSGGPYNEQFF.

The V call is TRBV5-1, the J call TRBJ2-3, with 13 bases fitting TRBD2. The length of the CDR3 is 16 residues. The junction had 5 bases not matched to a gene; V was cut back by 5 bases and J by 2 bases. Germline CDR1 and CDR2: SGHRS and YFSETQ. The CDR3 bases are TGCGCCAGCAGGGCCGGGACTAGCGGGACCACAGATACGCAGTATTTT. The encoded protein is CASRAGTSGTTDTQYF.

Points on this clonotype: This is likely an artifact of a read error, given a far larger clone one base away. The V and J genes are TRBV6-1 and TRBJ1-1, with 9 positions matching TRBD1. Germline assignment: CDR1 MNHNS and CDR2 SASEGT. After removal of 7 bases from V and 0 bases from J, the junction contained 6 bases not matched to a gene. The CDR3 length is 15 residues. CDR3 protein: CASTPGQGLNTEAFF. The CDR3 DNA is TGTGCCAGCACCCCGGGACAGGGACTGAACACTGAAGCTTTCTTT.

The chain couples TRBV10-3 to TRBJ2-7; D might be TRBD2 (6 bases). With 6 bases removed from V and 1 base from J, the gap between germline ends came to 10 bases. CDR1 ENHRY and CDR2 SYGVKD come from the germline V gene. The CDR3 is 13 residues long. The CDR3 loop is CAIRDSGSYEQYF. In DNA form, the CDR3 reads TGTGCCATCAGGGATAGCGGATCCTACGAGCAGTACTTC.

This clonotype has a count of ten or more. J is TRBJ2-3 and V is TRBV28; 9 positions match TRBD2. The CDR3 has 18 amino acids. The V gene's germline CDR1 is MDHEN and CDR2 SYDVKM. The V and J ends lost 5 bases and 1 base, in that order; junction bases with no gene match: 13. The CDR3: CASSPLLAGPSGTDTQYF. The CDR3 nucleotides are TGTGCCAGCAGTCCCCTGCTAGCGGGACCATCCGGCACAGATACGCAGTATTTT.

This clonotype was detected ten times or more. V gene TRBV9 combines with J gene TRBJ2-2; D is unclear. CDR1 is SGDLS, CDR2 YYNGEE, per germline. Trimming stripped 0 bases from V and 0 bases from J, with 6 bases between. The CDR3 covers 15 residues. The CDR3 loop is CASSVGQTNTGELFF. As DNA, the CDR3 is TGTGCCAGCAGCGTAGGACAAACGAACACCGGGGAGCTGTTTTTT. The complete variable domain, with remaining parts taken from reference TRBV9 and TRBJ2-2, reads DSGVTQTPKHLITATGQRVTLRCSPRSGDLSVYWYQQSLDQGLQFLIQYYNGEERAKGNILERFSAQQFPDLHSELNLSSLELGDSALYFCASSVGQTNTGELFFGEGSRLTVL.

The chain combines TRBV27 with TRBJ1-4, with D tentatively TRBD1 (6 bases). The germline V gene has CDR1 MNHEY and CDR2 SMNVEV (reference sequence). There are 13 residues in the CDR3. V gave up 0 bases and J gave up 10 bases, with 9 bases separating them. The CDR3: CASSLSGTTKLFF. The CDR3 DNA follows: TGTGCCAGCAGTTTATCAGGGACAACAAAACTGTTTTTT.

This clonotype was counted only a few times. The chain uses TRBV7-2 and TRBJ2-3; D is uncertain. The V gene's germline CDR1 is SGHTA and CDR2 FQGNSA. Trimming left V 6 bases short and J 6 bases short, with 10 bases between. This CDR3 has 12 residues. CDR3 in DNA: TGTGCCAGCAGTAAGGCCTCCGATACGCAGTATTTT. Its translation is CASSKASDTQYF.

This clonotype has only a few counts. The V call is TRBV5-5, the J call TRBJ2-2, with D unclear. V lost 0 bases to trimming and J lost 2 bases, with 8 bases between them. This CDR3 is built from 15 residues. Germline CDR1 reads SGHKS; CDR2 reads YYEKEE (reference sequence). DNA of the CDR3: TGTGCCAGCAGCTTGGCGGCCAGAAACACCGGGGAGCTGTTTTTT. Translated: CASSLAARNTGELFF.

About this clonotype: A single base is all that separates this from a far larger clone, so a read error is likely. The chain's CDR3 is CASRSSFRYNEQYF. The CDR3, as DNA: TGTGCCAGCAGGTCCTCCTTCCGGTACAATGAGCAGTACTTC. The chain employs TRBV12-3 or TRBV12-4 and TRBJ2-7, with D uncertain. Trimming took 6 bases from V and 7 from J, leaving 19 bases between them. This CDR3 has 14 amino acids.

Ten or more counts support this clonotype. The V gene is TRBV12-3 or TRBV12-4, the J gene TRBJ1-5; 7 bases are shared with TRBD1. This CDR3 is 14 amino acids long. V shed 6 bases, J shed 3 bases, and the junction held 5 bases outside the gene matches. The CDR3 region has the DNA TGTGCCAGCAGCCCACAGGGGCTCAATCAGCCCCAGCATTTT. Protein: CASSPQGLNQPQHF.

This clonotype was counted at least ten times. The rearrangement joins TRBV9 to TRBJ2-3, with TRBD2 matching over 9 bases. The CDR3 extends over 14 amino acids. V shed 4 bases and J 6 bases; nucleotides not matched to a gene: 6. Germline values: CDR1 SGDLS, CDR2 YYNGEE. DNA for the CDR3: TGTGCCAGCAGCCTTAGCGGGAGTAAGGATACGCAGTATTTT. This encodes CASSLSGSKDTQYF. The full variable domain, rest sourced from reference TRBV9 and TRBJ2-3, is DSGVTQTPKHLITATGQRVTLRCSPRSGDLSVYWYQQSLDQGLQFLIQYYNGEERAKGNILERFSAQQFPDLHSELNLSSLELGDSALYFCASSLSGSKDTQYFGPGTRLTVL.

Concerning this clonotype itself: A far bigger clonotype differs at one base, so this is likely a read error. Here the CDR3 reads CASRLLAGEDNEQYF. The CDR3, as DNA: TGTGCCAGCAGACTACTAGCGGGAGAGGACAATGAGCAGTACTTC. This chain links TRBV6-1 with TRBJ2-5; 11 bases are a match to TRBD2. The J segment lost 11 bases and the V segment lost 6 bases, leaving 14 bases of the junction unmatched. The CDR3 is 15 residues long. CDR1 is MNHNS, CDR2 SASEGT, per germline.